The rows below give T cell receptor beta chains drawn from one sample of a study of regulatory T cells in long-lasting Graves disease. TCRdb reprocessed the multiplex PCR reads with MiXCR, giving one entry per CDR3 protein. In the table there are just over 600,000 distinct CDR3 sequences, approximately 15% of which are singletons. The same specimen was also included in a second study, on T cells in Graves' hyperthyroidism and ophthalmopathy.

Sequencing was performed on peripheral blood mononuclear cells (PBMCs), taken at new diagnosis, from a patient treated with antithyroid drugs. The source of these receptors is a woman between 25 and 40 years old with Graves disease. Both conserved end residues are part of each CDR3. The D gene is left open where the match is weak. Expanded clones are given a class, and other clones once, few, many or no size at all.

.	many	TRBV27	TRBJ1-2	TGTGCCAGCAGTTACAGGGAGGGGGGCTACACCTTC	CASSYREGGYTF
.	few	TRBV20-1	TRBJ2-7	TGCAGGCCAGCCCGGGGGACGGACGAGCAGTACTTC	CRPARGTDEQYF
.	many	TRBV7-2	TRBJ2-7	TGTGCCAGCAGCTTCACAGGGAATTCCTACGAGCAGTACTTC	CASSFTGNSYEQYF
.	.	TRBV7-6	TRBJ2-7	TGTGCCAGCAGCTTAGTAGGGGTTGACGAGCAGTACTTC	CASSLVGVDEQYF
.	.	TRBV30	TRBJ1-2	TGTGCCTGGACCACTCTAGGCATTGGCTACACCTTC	CAWTTLGIGYTF
TRBD1	few	TRBV18	TRBJ1-2	TGTGCCAGCTCACGAGAGGGGACAGGAGGCTACACCTTC	CASSREGTGGYTF
.	few	TRBV7-2	TRBJ2-1	TGTGCCAGCAGCTCCCGCAGGGGGCGAGCGGGAGCCTACAATGAGCAGTTCTTC	CASSSRRGRAGAYNEQFF
.	many	TRBV5-1	TRBJ1-2	TGCGCCAGCAGCTTGGCGGGAATGGGACTCGGCTACACCTTC	CASSLAGMGLGYTF
.	many	TRBV20-1	TRBJ1-1	TGCAGTGCTAGTGGGGGTTATGGTGAAGCTTTCTTT	CSASGGYGEAFF
.	few	TRBV6-1	TRBJ1-1	TGTGCCAGCAGCCATACAGGGACGGAAGCTTTCTTT	CASSHTGTEAFF
.	.	TRBV3-1	TRBJ2-7	TGTGCCAGCAGCCAATCAAGTTCCTACGAGCAGTACTTC	CASSQSSSYEQYF
.	.	TRBV6-1	TRBJ2-1	TGTGCCAGCAGGATGGACGGTCAAGACGAGCAGTTCTTC	CASRMDGQDEQFF
TRBD1	many	TRBV28	TRBJ1-2	TGTGCCAGCAGTTTTGGGGGACAGGGTTTAGCTAACTATGGCTACACCTTC	CASSFGGQGLANYGYTF
.	many	TRBV12-3/TRBV12-4	TRBJ1-2	TGTGCCAGCAGTTTAGCGCGGGGGGCTGGGTATGGCTACACCTTC	CASSLARGAGYGYTF